What follows are 22 T cell receptor beta chains derived from one specimen sequenced in a study of blood T cell repertoires in COVID-19 (dated by TCRdb to the early 2020s). Preparation of the library involved the immunoSEQ multiplex PCR assay. Imported from immuneACCESS, the table was reduced by TCRdb to in-frame sequences with V and J called. These copies leave out some clones; in studies compared against another copy, an unresolved V gene accounts for under half, and the cause of the remainder is not known. Within this sample are tens of thousands of clones, with about 80% of them counted one time only. The ten largest make up around 2.5% of the sample. The sequenced sample was peripheral blood. These receptors all stem from a woman between 55 and 75 years old with acute or convalescent COVID-19.

The CDR3 loop is CASSRDMNTEAFF. DNA of the CDR3: TGTGCCAGCAGCCGGGACATGAACACTGAAGCTTTCTTT. The rearrangement joins TRBV14 to TRBJ1-1; TRBD1 might be the D (6 bases). The CDR3 spans 13 residues. V was pared by 4 bases and J by 0 bases, with 6 bases between. Germline V lookup: CDR1 SGHDN, CDR2 FVKESK. Drawing the rest from reference TRBV14 and TRBJ1-1, the complete variable domain is EAGVTQFPSHSVIEKGQTVTLRCDPISGHDNLYWYRRVMGKEIKFLLHFVKESKQDESGMPNNRFLAERTGGTYSTLKVQPAELEDSGVYFCASSRDMNTEAFFGQGTRLTVV.

This sequence joins TRBV7-6 and TRBJ2-7; maybe TRBD1 (5 bases). Germline CDR1 is SGHVS and CDR2 is FNYEAQ. The CDR3 has 14 amino acids. The germline V and J ends were trimmed by 5 bases and 3 bases, with 14 bases remaining between them. This CDR3 reads CASSLASGNYEQYF. CDR3 nucleotides: TGTGCCAGCAGCCTGGCCTCAGGGAACTACGAGCAGTACTTC.

This clone was picked up a small number of times. The CDR3 reads CASSPLGGQETQYF. The CDR3 DNA follows: TGTGCCAGCAGCCCGCTAGGAGGTCAAGAGACCCAGTACTTC. V gene TRBV7-3 combines with J gene TRBJ2-5; D may be TRBD2 (5 bases). CDR1 and CDR2 from the germline V gene are SGHTA and FQGTGA. The V gene lost 5 bases and the J gene lost 2 bases, with 12 bases spanning the gap. The CDR3 is 14 amino acids.

The rearrangement links TRBV20-1 to TRBJ1-2; 9 bases are a match to TRBD1. V gave up 3 bases and J gave up 6 bases; unmatched junction bases: 8. From germline, CDR1 is DFQATT and CDR2 SNEGSKA (reference sequence). The CDR3 extends over 14 amino acids. CDR3 protein: CSASPGTGNHGYTF. CDR3 bases: TGCAGTGCTAGTCCCGGGACAGGGAATCATGGCTACACCTTC.

This rearrangement joins TRBV12-3 or TRBV12-4 to TRBJ1-1; D is ambiguous. Trimming shortened V by 2 bases and J by 1 base, and 5 bases separated the two germline ends. This CDR3 is built from 13 residues. The DNA of the CDR3 is TGTGCCAGCAGTTTACTGAGGAACACTGAAGCTTTCTTT. The encoded protein is CASSLLRNTEAFF.

The J gene is TRBJ2-4, the V gene TRBV5-4, with D perhaps TRBD1 (6 bases). Trimming removed 2 bases from V and 1 base from J, with 7 bases in between. This CDR3 is 14 amino acids long. Germline CDR1 SGHNT, CDR2 YYREEE (reference sequence). The CDR3 here is CASSFQGAKNIQYF. The CDR3 DNA is TGTGCCAGCAGCTTCCAGGGGGCCAAAAACATTCAGTACTTC.

The rearrangement uses TRBV2 and TRBJ1-1, with TRBD1 identical over 8 bases. The CDR3 totals 13 residues. Trimming cost V 5 bases and J 11 bases; bases outside gene matches: 10. Germline-derived CDR1 and CDR2 are SNHLY and FYNNEI. CDR3 region: CASSMTGAKRAFF. As DNA, the CDR3 is TGTGCCAGCAGTATGACAGGGGCCAAGAGGGCTTTCTTT.

This clone showed up just a few times. The chain links TRBV5-1 to TRBJ2-7; 8 bases line up with TRBD1. Germline V gene data show CDR1 as SGHRS and CDR2 as YFSETQ. This CDR3 spans 14 amino acids. Trimming took 5 bases from V and 2 from J; bases not matched to a gene: 6. The CDR3 DNA follows: TGCGCCAGCAGTCCCGGGACAGGAGCCTACGAGCAGTACTTC. Protein product: CASSPGTGAYEQYF.

This chain uses TRBV7-8 with TRBJ1-5, with 8 bases that match TRBD1. V dropped 3 bases and J dropped 7; count of bases not matched to a gene: 11. The length of the CDR3 is 16 residues. Germline values: CDR1 SGHVS, CDR2 FQNEAQ. The CDR3 DNA reads as TGTGCCAGCAGCTTGGGGGGGACAGGAGCCGTCCAGCCCCAGCATTTT. Translating it yields CASSLGGTGAVQPQHF.

The V and J genes are TRBV14 and TRBJ2-3, with 10 positions matching TRBD2. Germline V gene lookup returns CDR1 SGHDN and CDR2 FVKESK. This CDR3 is 16 amino acids long. V shed 3 bases, J shed 3 bases, and the junction held 6 bases outside the gene matches. Here the CDR3 DNA reads TGTGCCAGCAGCCAGGGGTCTAGCGGGAGTACAGATACGCAGTATTTT. Translation gives CASSQGSSGSTDTQYF.

The CDR3, as DNA: TGTGCTAGTGGTTTGGTTCATACCGGGACAGGGTTCGAAAAACTGTTTTTT. Translated: CASGLVHTGTGFEKLFF. The rearrangement links TRBV12-5 to TRBJ1-4, with 9 bases fitting TRBD1. Germline values: CDR1 LGHNT, CDR2 FRNRAP. CDR3 length: 17 amino acids. The junction had 10 bases not matched to a gene; V was cut back by 0 bases and J by 8 bases.

V and J are TRBV29-1 and TRBJ1-1; a weak D match, TRBD1 (6 bases). The CDR3 has 14 amino acids. Germline loops: CDR1 SQVTM, CDR2 ANQGSEA. The germline V and J ends were trimmed by 4 bases and 4 bases, with 16 bases remaining between them. The CDR3 region has the DNA TGCAGCGTTGGCCCCGGGGGGCCAGGCACTGAAGCTTTCTTT. Its protein is CSVGPGGPGTEAFF.

The J gene is TRBJ2-2, the V gene TRBV11-2; D is undetermined. CDR1 is SGHAT and CDR2 is FQNNGV in the germline V gene. This CDR3 comprises 14 residues. Deletions cut 5 bases from V and 1 base from J, with 8 bases between. CDR3: CASSPPGNTGELFF. In DNA form, the CDR3 reads TGTGCCAGCAGCCCCCCCGGGAACACCGGGGAGCTGTTTTTT.

This sequence joins TRBV6-2 or TRBV6-3 and TRBJ2-3, with a possible D match to TRBD2 (6 bases). In germline, CDR1 is MNHEY, CDR2 SVGEGT. The CDR3 runs to 17 residues. Trimming pared 1 base from V and 3 bases from J, leaving 17 bases between. This chain's CDR3 is CASSYYALGGRTDTQYF. In DNA, the CDR3 is TGTGCCAGCAGTTACTACGCGCTCGGGGGTCGGACAGATACGCAGTATTTT.

The rearrangement joins TRBV7-2 to TRBJ2-1; TRBD2 matches 9 bases. The CDR3 has 15 amino acids. Germline V gene data show CDR1 as SGHTA and CDR2 as FQGNSA. The ends lost 5 bases at V and 6 bases at J; junction bases unmatched: 8. In nucleotides, the CDR3 is TGTGCCAGCAGCCCGACCAGTAGCGGGAGCAATGAGCAGTTCTTC. Its protein is CASSPTSSGSNEQFF.

V usage is TRBV7-9 and J usage is TRBJ2-7; D is unclear. V lost 0 bases, J lost 0 bases, and 9 bases lay in between. Germline CDR1 and CDR2: SEHNR and FQNEAQ (reference sequence). The CDR3 covers 15 residues. The CDR3 bases are TGTGCCAGCAGCTTAGCTGGCAAAAGCTCCTACGAGCAGTACTTC. Amino acid sequence: CASSLAGKSSYEQYF.

This chain links TRBV21-1 with TRBJ2-2; the table's D gene call, TRBD1, was not cross checked with the DNA. TRBV21-1 is a recognized pseudogene. The CDR3 length is 19 residues. The DNA of the CDR3 is TGTGCCAGCAGCAAAGAGAGGGGGGACAGGGCAGCCAACACCGGGGAGCTGTTTTTT. Translating it yields CASSKERGDRAANTGELFF.

This clone appeared a few times. The chain uses TRBV30 and TRBJ2-5; a possible D gene is TRBD1 (6 bases). V was trimmed by 0 bases and J by 5 bases, leaving 19 bases between them. The CDR3 spans 16 residues. Germline V lookup: CDR1 GTSNPN, CDR2 SVGIG (reference sequence). The CDR3 nucleotides are TGTGCCTGGAGTGTGCGCCAAACAGGGATTCGGGAGACCCAGTACTTC. This encodes CAWSVRQTGIRETQYF.

V and J are TRBV5-6 and TRBJ2-3; 10 bases fit TRBD2. Germline values: CDR1 SGHDT, CDR2 YYEEEE. CDR3 size: 17 residues. Trimming removed 1 base from V and 2 bases from J; junction bases left unmatched: 7. Written as DNA, the CDR3 is TGTGCCAGCAGCTTGAGTAGGACTAGCGGATACACAGATACGCAGTATTTT. It codes for CASSLSRTSGYTDTQYF. Variable domain in full (rest from reference TRBV5-6 and TRBJ2-3): DAGVTQSPTHLIKTRGQQVTLRCSPKSGHDTVSWYQQALGQGPQFIFQYYEEEERQRGNFPDRFSGHQFPNYSSELNVNALLLGDSALYLCASSLSRTSGYTDTQYFGPGTRLTVL.

This chain uses TRBV12-5 with TRBJ2-2; maybe TRBD1 (6 bases). V was clipped by 5 bases and J by 6 bases, with 7 bases between them. CDR1 LGHNT and CDR2 FRNRAP come from the germline V gene. CDR3 size: 12 residues. CDR3 residues: CASGNRAGELFF. DNA for the CDR3: TGTGCTAGTGGTAACAGGGCCGGGGAGCTGTTTTTT.

This chain joins TRBV9 and TRBJ2-3; 10 bases map to TRBD2. The germline V gene encodes CDR1 SGDLS and CDR2 YYNGEE. The CDR3 runs 18 residues. V lost 4 bases, J lost 1 base, and 12 bases stayed unmatched. This CDR3 is CASSSSRVAGGRTDTQYF. The CDR3 DNA sequence: TGTGCCAGCAGCTCCTCCAGGGTAGCGGGAGGACGCACAGATACGCAGTATTTT.

This clone has only one observation. V usage is TRBV11-2 and J usage is TRBJ1-1; D is undetermined. Germline values: CDR1 SGHAT, CDR2 FQNNGV. The CDR3 consists of 13 residues. The V gene lost 0 bases and the J gene lost 7 bases, with 9 bases spanning the gap. In DNA form, the CDR3 reads TGTGCCAGCAGCTTAGATTTGAGGAATGAAGCTTTCTTT. Translation gives CASSLDLRNEAFF. Based on the CDR3 plus reference TRBV11-2 and TRBJ1-1, the full variable domain is EAGVAQSPRYKIIEKRQSVAFWCNPISGHATLYWYQQILGQGPKLLIQFQNNGVVDDSQLPKDRFSAERLKGVDSTLKIQPAKLEDSAVYLCASSLDLRNEAFFGQGTRLTVV.